This T cell receptor beta chain was sequenced in a study of cytomegalovirus exposure and HLA in healthy donors (dated by TCRdb to 2015 to 2018). For the wider study: According to an earlier analysis of a few hundred of the donors, about 179 million T cells yielded 117 million unique TCR beta sequences and about 300 Gb of sequence data. Roughly 300 gigabases of sequencing data and around 85 million unique TCR sequences made up an early release that covered roughly 670 HLA-typed donors. Of the approximately 370 genotyped donors, roughly 76% were placed in the genetic ancestry cluster associated with self-reported Caucasian donors. The study aimed to test whether signatures of past pathogen exposure could be identified by cataloging public T cell receptors. The T cell repertoires of under 700 subjects were profiled by immunosequencing and related to cytomegalovirus serostatus. Besides the first cohort of 666 subjects, a separate validation cohort made up of 120 different subjects was used. To predict cytomegalovirus infection status, the study brought together high-throughput TCR immunosequencing, statistical association of individual TCRs with disease status, and machine learning. A later analysis re-analyzed previously published TCR beta repertoires from approximately 670 donors and added high-resolution HLA genotyping to study TCR occurrence patterns. The later analysis used no new phenotypic data to find candidate immune exposures, relying instead on TCR beta sequences and their occurrence across donors. An earlier analysis of approximately 500 of the donors applied high-throughput TCR beta sequencing to assess whether each TCR beta V gene segment acted as functional or pseudogenic. Donor age, sex, ethnicity and CMV serostatus were collected together with the repertoire data. In a later genetic analysis, genome-wide SNP genotypes for about three fifths of the 666 donors were used, and that subset was treated as a discovery cohort. All discovery cohort repertoires had been generated using a single sequencing platform. HLA typing covered class I and class II loci at four-digit resolution. Typing coverage differed by locus: A, B, C, DRB1 and DQB1 were typed in about 620-630 donors, DQA1 in 522, DPA1 in roughly 590, and DPB1 in around 440. Roughly 5 DR-DQ haplotypes were treated as single units for association and clustering because of strong linkage in the cohort. Across 300 to 500 genotyped donors of the cohort, an average of about 200,000 unique TCR beta nucleotide sequences per donor were sequenced, and around 19% of those sequences were non-productive. Findings and caveats that apply to the study as a whole: A later analysis found that HLA-associated TCR beta chains were more clonally expanded and had lower generation probabilities than equally common non-associated chains. The authors suggested that the approach could potentially be extended to other disease states and immunological phenotypes. In a later analysis, the rate of TCR association differed among HLA loci, with DRB1 alleles having the most associated TCRs and HLA-C alleles having the fewest. CMV serostatus was the only immune exposure information available for the cohort. In vitro tests confirmed that three of the cytomegalovirus-associated TCR beta chains recognize cytomegalovirus antigens. In this cohort, only TCR beta chains were sequenced, and detectable features were limited by the absence of alpha or paired-chain data. In a later analysis, most CMV-associated TCR beta chains were found to appear HLA-restricted, with HLA associations seemingly driven largely by CMV exposure. The classifier was reported to diagnose cytomegalovirus status with high specificity and sensitivity in both the original cohort and the validation cohort. Linkage disequilibrium might explain the correlated functional status among segregating V segments, but an unknown experimental factor could not be ruled out. In an earlier analysis of 587 of the donors, most TCR beta V segments appeared in productive rearrangements about 87% or about 30% of the time, broadly matching IMGT annotations. When HLA alleles, especially DR and DQ, strongly co-occurred, attributing TCR associations to individual alleles was difficult. Because HLA typing was missing for some donors at each locus, association tests included only the typed subset. At a false discovery rate of 0.05, a later analysis linked 15,000 to 20,000 TCR beta sequences to specific HLA alleles. A cluster of highly shared sequence variants was judged likely to be a technical artifact of the sequencing pipeline. A further reported finding was that TCR beta sequences accurately predicted the HLA-A and HLA-B alleles for most subjects in the first cohort. Compared with the approximately 600-donor mean, donors in an Asian-associated ancestry cluster had fewer N-insertions in productive TCRs, according to a later genetic analysis. Some IMGT-functional V segments, including TRBV6-2 and TRBV6-3, could not be distinguished by the 87-base-pair reads and were therefore excluded. The study listed 150 to 200 TCR beta chains as associated with cytomegalovirus. V-gene and J-gene trimming of TCR beta chains was associated with a missense DCLRE1C variant in a later genetic analysis, and the association was replicated in an independent cohort. Sequencing depth was assumed to be roughly uniform across donors in the presence/absence analyses, though that assumption may not hold. Most TCR sequences were seen in very few donors, while some public TCRs were found in many individuals. According to a later analysis, parvovirus B19, influenza, CMV and Epstein-Barr virus appeared linked to several top co-occurrence clusters. The earlier analysis of nearly 600 of the donors excluded some 16 rarely observed V segments, including chromosome 9 orphons, because counts were too low.

The library was obtained by the immunoSEQ multiplex PCR assay. A mixture of 60 forward primers for TCR Vbeta segments and 13 reverse primers for TCR Jbeta segments was used in the multiplex PCR. Amplification of the CDR3 region of rearranged TCR beta genes was performed with a multiplex PCR assay on genomic DNA. The amplified TCR beta libraries were sequenced on the Illumina HiSeq System as 87-base-pair reads. Concerning the study's data processing: A later analysis counted approximately 74 million unique TCR beta chains across the approximately 700 repertoires, and 10 million to 11 million of these chains were shared by at least two donors. Raw reads were error-corrected and collapsed into unique sequences with a nearest-neighbor algorithm that merged closely related sequences to remove PCR and sequencing errors. V, D and J gene segments were assigned by aligning CDR3 sequences to IMGT reference sequences. For a sequence to be retained, a match of at least six nucleotides was required to both a V gene segment and a J gene segment. Rearrangements were called productive when the CDR3 lacked stop codons and stayed in frame with V and J; all others were non-productive. Following IMGT convention, CDR3 was defined as the stretch from the second conserved V-encoded cysteine up to the conserved J-encoded phenylalanine. Sequences without an unambiguous match to a single V gene segment were excluded from the earlier analysis of 500 to 700 of the donors. In an earlier analysis of 587 of the donors, a V segment was called functional when productive rearrangements were above 56.7%, and segregating when the standard deviation between donors exceeded 5%. A statistical classification framework was built for diagnosing cytomegalovirus status from the catalog of TCR beta chain sequences. In a later analysis, V and J genes were assigned by comparing TCR nucleotide sequences against IMGT/GENE-DB human TR gene sequences. A later analysis assigned CDR3 sequences and most-parsimonious VDJ recombination scenarios with the TCRdist pipeline. In a later analysis, each TCR beta chain was defined by its CDR3 amino acid sequence together with its V-gene family, and reads without a unique V-gene family were excluded. To address suspected cross-contamination and a sequencing artifact, a later analysis removed 592 highly shared, low-generation-probability nucleotide sequences. In a later analysis, a clonal expansion index was calculated for each public chain from normalized within-repertoire ranks of inferred template counts. In a later analysis, generation probabilities were computed with a VDJ recombination model fitted to out-of-frame rearrangements, and the resulting probabilities were checked against IGoR. A later analysis scored TCR-TCR, TCR-HLA and TCR-CMV co-occurrence with hypergeometric tests, applying a repertoire-size bias correction to TCR pairs. A later analysis estimated false discovery rates by permuting HLA or CMV assignments 20 times. In a later analysis, co-occurring TCRs were grouped using DBSCAN, with TCRdist sequence similarity added in when clustering inside HLA-allele-positive subsets. Co-occurrence clustering excluded repertoires with fewer than 30,000 or more than 120,000 public chains, plus five with anomalous nucleotide sharing. This is the immuneACCESS table as TCRdb keeps it, with only in-frame sequences that have V and J called. A part of the clones is gone; compared with another copy, unresolved V genes explain less than half, and the rest is unexplained. The DNA was the basis for D and trimming; V, J and clone size are from that table. A total of about 82,000 clones appear in this sample, less than 85% of them only once. The ten largest clones add up to over 10% of the sample.

This clone came up once. Its antigen target is currently unknown. Base qualities are not at hand, and no much larger clone is one base apart. The cohort was made up of about 670 healthy bone marrow donors. At the time of sampling, every cohort member was nominally healthy, though immune exposures that went unrecorded were likely present. Of the 666 cohort members, more than 250 had a positive CMV serostatus and about 360 had a negative one, while no CMV serostatus was recorded for the donor. Each donor provided a peripheral blood sample, and peripheral blood mononuclear cells were used for TCR beta sequencing. Genomic DNA was extracted from the blood cell samples with the Qiagen DNeasy Blood Extraction Kit. The germline V gene (reference sequence) sets CDR1 to LNHDA and CDR2 to SQIVND. Measured from the cysteine to the phenylalanine, the CDR3 is 20 residues long. Of all the DNA, just the CDR3 is kept, 60 bases in frame from base 1. Trimming leaves V shorter by 2 bases and J shorter by 0 bases, with the junction holding 15 bases beyond the gene matches.

Recombination linked TRBV19 to TRBJ2-3; 9 middle bases align to TRBD2. This TCR derives from a human donor in good health. Sequenced material: PBMCs. The DNA sequence is as follows: TGTGCCAGTAGTATACTACCCGGGGGGCGGGGGGGCCTTAGCACAGATACGCAGTATTTT. It is translated as CASSILPGGRGGLSTDTQYF.